The present TCR beta chain was sequenced within a study of blood T cell dynamics during melanoma immunotherapy. The time point: pre-treatment baseline. Assay used: immunoSEQ multiplex PCR; TCRdb lists only in-frame clones, some missing. The sample records under 20,000 clones, around 83% being singletons. Germline lookup yields CDR1 SGHVS and CDR2 FNYEAQ. The CDR3 length is 19 residues. The V and J ends lost 2 bases and 0 bases, in that order; junction bases with no gene match: 11. This specimen consisted of blood, obtained from a patient treated with checkpoint blockade. The TCR sequence derives from a human donor with melanoma. V usage is TRBV7-6 and J usage is TRBJ2-3; TRBD2 matches at 10 bases. CDR3 residues: CASSLTAGGFPTSTDTQYF. CDR3 bases: TGTGCCAGCAGCTTAACAGCGGGAGGGTTCCCCACTAGCACAGATACGCAGTATTTT.